A selection of T cell receptor beta chains follows, all from one sample in a study of blood T cell repertoires in COVID-19. Clones were read by immunoSEQ multiplex PCR, and TCRdb kept only the in-frame ones, dropping some. The sample comprises 160,000 or so clones, roughly four fifths of which are singletons, and 11% rests with the top ten. Sequenced sample: peripheral blood. The receptors come from a human donor in a cohort sampled during active COVID-19. CDR3s include the opening cysteine and the closing phenylalanine or tryptophan. A D gene is named only where the DNA matches it firmly. Clone size is stated in some rows and not others, as once, few, many or a class when expanded.

J	size	D	V	CDR3	DNA
TRBJ2-7	many	TRBD2	TRBV6-5	CASRLAGGREQYF	TGTGCCAGCAGGCTAGCGGGAGGTCGCGAGCAGTACTTC
TRBJ1-5	NA	TRBD1	TRBV7-2	CASSLMSRGQRFSQPQHF	TGTGCCAGCAGCTTAATGTCCAGGGGGCAACGGTTTAGTCAGCCCCAGCATTTT
TRBJ2-1	NA	TRBD2	TRBV2	CASSEALAGPSEQFF	TGTGCCAGCAGTGAAGCGCTAGCGGGTCCCAGTGAGCAGTTCTTC
TRBJ1-3	NA	TRBD1	TRBV9	CASSVKGAQGNTIYF	TGTGCCAGCAGCGTAAAGGGGGCGCAGGGAAACACCATATATTTT
TRBJ2-3	NA	TRBD2	TRBV6-6	CASSRGLAGHISTDTQYF	TGTGCCAGCAGTCGGGGACTAGCGGGGCATATTAGCACAGATACGCAGTATTTT
TRBJ1-5	NA	NA	TRBV7-2	CASSLPGGGQPQHF	TGTGCCAGCAGCCTCCCTGGGGGCGGTCAGCCCCAGCATTTT
TRBJ2-5	NA	NA	TRBV7-6	CASNRGRGYQETQYF	TGTGCCAGCAATCGCGGAAGGGGGTACCAAGAGACCCAGTACTTC
TRBJ2-1	NA	NA	TRBV27	CASSWGSGSYNEQFF	TGTGCCAGCAGTTGGGGAAGCGGCTCCTACAATGAGCAGTTCTTC
TRBJ2-5	NA	TRBD2	TRBV27	CASSHGLAGVPETQYF	TGTGCCAGCAGTCACGGACTAGCGGGGGTCCCAGAGACCCAGTACTTC
TRBJ1-1	NA	TRBD1	TRBV28	CASKGQGDAGEAFF	TGTGCCAGCAAAGGTCAGGGGGATGCTGGTGAAGCTTTCTTT
TRBJ2-5	many	TRBD2	TRBV18	CASSPLAGVPQETQYF	TGTGCCAGCTCCCCACTAGCGGGGGTTCCCCAAGAGACCCAGTACTTC
TRBJ2-7	NA	NA	TRBV19	CASSLDSSYEQYF	TGTGCCAGTAGTCTCGACAGTTCCTACGAGCAGTACTTC
TRBJ2-7	NA	NA	TRBV6-2/TRBV6-3	CASSYELAASYEQYF	TGTGCCAGCAGTTACGAGCTAGCAGCCTCCTACGAGCAGTACTTC
TRBJ2-1	NA	TRBD2	TRBV11-2	CASSLGLAGGHEQFF	TGTGCCAGCAGCTTAGGACTAGCGGGGGGGCATGAGCAGTTCTTC
TRBJ1-1	once	NA	TRBV13	CASSSYRVDTEAFF	TGTGCCAGCAGCTCGTACAGGGTTGACACTGAAGCTTTCTTT
TRBJ2-2	NA	NA	TRBV3-1/TRBV3-2	CASSQDLAEYTGELFF	TGTGCCAGCAGCCAAGATCTGGCAGAATACACCGGGGAGCTGTTTTTT
TRBJ1-1	NA	NA	TRBV7-3	CASSPNGQKNTEAFF	TGTGCCAGCAGCCCCAACGGACAGAAGAACACTGAAGCTTTCTTT
TRBJ1-5	NA	NA	TRBV6-6	CASSYSGQRVDQPQHF	TGTGCCAGCAGTTACTCGGGTCAGAGGGTGGATCAGCCCCAGCATTTT
TRBJ1-5	NA	TRBD1	TRBV15	CATSRDGTGAFWPQHF	TGTGCCACCAGCAGAGATGGGACAGGGGCGTTTTGGCCCCAGCATTTT
TRBJ2-3	NA	TRBD1	TRBV7-2	CASSTGQGTDTQYF	TGTGCCAGCAGCACCGGACAGGGCACAGATACGCAGTATTTT
TRBJ2-7	NA	NA	TRBV11-2	CASSSTGSDEQYF	TGTGCCAGCAGCTCGACAGGTTCGGACGAGCAGTACTTC
TRBJ1-3	many	TRBD1	TRBV28	CASSTPIQGERGNTIYF	TGTGCCAGCAGTACCCCGATACAGGGGGAGCGGGGAAACACCATATATTTT
TRBJ2-2	NA	NA	TRBV7-9	CASSLGGRAPGELFF	TGTGCCAGCAGCTTAGGAGGCAGGGCTCCCGGGGAGCTGTTTTTT
TRBJ1-5	NA	NA	TRBV10-3	CAISEGQGLNQPQHF	TGTGCCATCAGTGAAGGTCAGGGGCTCAATCAGCCCCAGCATTTT
TRBJ2-4	NA	NA	TRBV11-2	CASSSPMGDIQYF	TGTGCCAGCAGCTCCCCTATGGGAGACATTCAGTACTTC
TRBJ2-5	NA	TRBD2	TRBV19	CASSDSREGDQETQYF	TGTGCCAGTAGCGACTCTAGGGAGGGCGACCAAGAGACCCAGTACTTC
TRBJ2-7	NA	TRBD2	TRBV6-1	CASSEVGGVAFGDEQYF	TGTGCCAGCAGTGAAGTGGGGGGGGTGGCCTTTGGGGACGAGCAGTACTTC
TRBJ2-1	NA	TRBD2	TRBV19	CASSIVAGVHNEQFF	TGTGCCAGTAGTATAGTTGCGGGAGTACACAATGAGCAGTTCTTC
TRBJ1-6	NA	NA	TRBV28	CASSPTQGSRNSPLHF	TGTGCCAGCAGCCCTACCCAGGGGTCGCGGAATTCACCCCTCCACTTT
TRBJ1-2	NA	NA	TRBV7-9	CASSRTQGYTF	TGTGCCAGCAGCAGGACACAGGGCTACACCTTC
TRBJ1-5	NA	TRBD1	TRBV28	CASSLVGTGWGQPQHF	TGTGCCAGCAGTTTGGTTGGGACAGGGTGGGGTCAGCCCCAGCATTTT
TRBJ1-4	NA	NA	TRBV5-6	CASSLYEANEKLFF	TGTGCCAGCAGCTTGTACGAGGCTAATGAAAAACTGTTTTTT
TRBJ2-1	NA	TRBD2	TRBV30	CATGLAGVNEQFF	TGTGCCACCGGACTAGCGGGAGTTAATGAGCAGTTCTTC
TRBJ2-4	NA	TRBD2	TRBV6-2/TRBV6-3	CASSYSRAGAKNIQYF	TGTGCCAGCAGTTACTCGAGAGCGGGGGCCAAAAACATTCAGTACTTC
TRBJ2-5	NA	NA	TRBV2	CASSQQGLGETQYF	TGTGCCAGCAGTCAACAGGGTCTGGGGGAGACCCAGTACTTC
TRBJ2-2	NA	NA	TRBV11-2	CASSPSTGELFF	TGTGCCAGCAGCCCCAGCACCGGGGAGCTGTTTTTT
TRBJ2-2	NA	TRBD2	TRBV20-1	CSASAGGKAGELFF	TGCAGTGCTAGTGCGGGGGGCAAGGCCGGGGAGCTGTTTTTT
TRBJ1-6	NA	NA	TRBV4-3	CASSQDHGVNSPLHF	TGCGCCAGCAGCCAAGATCACGGTGTAAATTCACCCCTCCACTTT
TRBJ2-1	NA	TRBD2	TRBV4-1	CASSPQGTSGVYEQFF	TGCGCCAGCAGCCCCCAGGGGACTAGCGGGGTGTATGAGCAGTTCTTC
TRBJ2-3	NA	TRBD1	TRBV6-1	CASSEYRDSPTDTQYF	TGTGCCAGCAGTGAGTATCGGGACAGCCCCACAGATACGCAGTATTTT
TRBJ2-7	NA	TRBD2	TRBV27	CASTHPGGGYEQYF	TGTGCCAGCACCCACCCCGGGGGGGGCTACGAGCAGTACTTC
TRBJ1-3	NA	TRBD1	TRBV14	CASRRTGNGNTIYF	TGTGCCAGCAGACGGACAGGGAACGGAAACACCATATATTTT
TRBJ1-1	NA	NA	TRBV10-3	CAISEAKNTEAFF	TGTGCCATCAGCGAAGCAAAGAACACTGAAGCTTTCTTT